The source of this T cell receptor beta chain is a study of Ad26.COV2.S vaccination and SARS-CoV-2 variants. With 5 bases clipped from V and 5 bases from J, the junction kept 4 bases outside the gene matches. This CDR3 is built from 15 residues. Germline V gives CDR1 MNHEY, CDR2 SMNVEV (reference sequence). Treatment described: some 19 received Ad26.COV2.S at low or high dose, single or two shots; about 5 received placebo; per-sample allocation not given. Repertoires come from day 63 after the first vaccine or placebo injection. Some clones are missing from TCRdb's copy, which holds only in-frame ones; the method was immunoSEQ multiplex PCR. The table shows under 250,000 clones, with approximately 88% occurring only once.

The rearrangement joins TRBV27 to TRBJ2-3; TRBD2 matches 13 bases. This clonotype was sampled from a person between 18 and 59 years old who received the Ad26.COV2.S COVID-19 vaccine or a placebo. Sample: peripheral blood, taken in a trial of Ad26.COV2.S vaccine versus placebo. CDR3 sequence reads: CASSLRTSGRDTQYF. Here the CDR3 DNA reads TGTGCCAGCAGTCTCCGGACTAGCGGGAGAGATACGCAGTATTTT.